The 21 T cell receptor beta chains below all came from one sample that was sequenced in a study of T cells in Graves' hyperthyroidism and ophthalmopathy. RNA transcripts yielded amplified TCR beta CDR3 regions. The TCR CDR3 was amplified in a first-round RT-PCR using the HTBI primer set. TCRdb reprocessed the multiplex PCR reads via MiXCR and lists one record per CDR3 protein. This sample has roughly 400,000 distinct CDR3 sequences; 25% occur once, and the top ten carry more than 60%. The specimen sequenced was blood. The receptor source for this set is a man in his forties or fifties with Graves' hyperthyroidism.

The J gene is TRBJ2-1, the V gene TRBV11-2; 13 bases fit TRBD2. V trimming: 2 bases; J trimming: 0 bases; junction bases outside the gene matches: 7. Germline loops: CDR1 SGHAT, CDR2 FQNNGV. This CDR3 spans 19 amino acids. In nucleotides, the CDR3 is TGTGCCAGCAGCTTAACGACTAGCGGGAGGTCCGCCTCCTACAATGAGCAGTTCTTC. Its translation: CASSLTTSGRSASYNEQFF.

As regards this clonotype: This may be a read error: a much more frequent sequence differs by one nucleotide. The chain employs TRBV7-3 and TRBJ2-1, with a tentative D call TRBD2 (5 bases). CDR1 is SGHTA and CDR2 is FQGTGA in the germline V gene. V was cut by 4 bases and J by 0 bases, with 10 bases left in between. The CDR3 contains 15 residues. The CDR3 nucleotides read TGTGCCAGCAGCTCAGGCGCGGGCTCCTACAATGAGCAGTTCTTC. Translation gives CASSSGAGSYNEQFF.

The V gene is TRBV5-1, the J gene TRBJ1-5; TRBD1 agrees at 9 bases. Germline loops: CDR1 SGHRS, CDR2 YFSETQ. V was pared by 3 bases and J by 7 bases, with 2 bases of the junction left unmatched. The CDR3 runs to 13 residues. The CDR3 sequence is CASSWTGEQPQHF. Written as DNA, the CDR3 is TGCGCCAGCAGCTGGACAGGGGAGCAGCCCCAGCATTTT.

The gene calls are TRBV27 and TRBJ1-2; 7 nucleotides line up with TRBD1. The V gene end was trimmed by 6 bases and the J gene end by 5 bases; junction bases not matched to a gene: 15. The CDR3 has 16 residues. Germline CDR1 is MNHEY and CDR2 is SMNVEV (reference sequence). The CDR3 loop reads CASSQTGCGREYGYTF. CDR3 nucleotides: TGTGCCAGCAGCCAGACAGGGTGTGGGAGAGAATATGGCTACACCTTC.

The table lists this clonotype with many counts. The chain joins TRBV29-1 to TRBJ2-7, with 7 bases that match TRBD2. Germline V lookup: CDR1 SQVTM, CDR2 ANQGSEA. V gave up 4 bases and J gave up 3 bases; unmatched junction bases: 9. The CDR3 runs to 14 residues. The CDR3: CSVAGRGGGYEQYF. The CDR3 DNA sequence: TGCAGCGTTGCCGGGCGGGGCGGGGGCTACGAGCAGTACTTC.

The CDR3 sequence: CAITADGNTEAFF. The CDR3 DNA follows: TGTGCCATCACGGCGGACGGAAACACTGAAGCTTTCTTT. The chain carries TRBV10-3 and TRBJ1-1; no clear D. CDR1 ENHRY and CDR2 SYGVKD come from the germline V gene. The CDR3 has 13 amino acids. The V end lost 7 bases, the J end lost 2 bases, and 11 bases lay between the germline ends.

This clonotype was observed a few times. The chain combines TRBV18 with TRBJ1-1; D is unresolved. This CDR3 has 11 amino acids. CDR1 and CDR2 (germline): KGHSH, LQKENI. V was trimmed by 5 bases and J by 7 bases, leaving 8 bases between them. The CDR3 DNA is TGTGCCAGCTCAGCGACCGATGAAGCTTTCTTT. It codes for CASSATDEAFF.

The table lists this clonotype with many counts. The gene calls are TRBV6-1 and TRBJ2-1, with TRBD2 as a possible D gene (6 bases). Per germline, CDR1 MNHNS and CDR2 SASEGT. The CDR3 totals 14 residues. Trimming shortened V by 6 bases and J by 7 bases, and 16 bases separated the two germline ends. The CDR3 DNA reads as TGTGCCAGCAGGCGGAGTCGCGGAGGGAATGAGCAGTTCTTC. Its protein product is CASRRSRGGNEQFF.

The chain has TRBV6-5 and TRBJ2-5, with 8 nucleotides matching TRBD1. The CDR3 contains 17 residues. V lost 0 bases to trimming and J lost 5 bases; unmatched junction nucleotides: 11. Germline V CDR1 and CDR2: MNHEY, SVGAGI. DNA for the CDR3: TGTGCCAGCAGTTACTCGTTTACCCAGGGGGCGCAGGAGACCCAGTACTTC. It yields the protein CASSYSFTQGAQETQYF.

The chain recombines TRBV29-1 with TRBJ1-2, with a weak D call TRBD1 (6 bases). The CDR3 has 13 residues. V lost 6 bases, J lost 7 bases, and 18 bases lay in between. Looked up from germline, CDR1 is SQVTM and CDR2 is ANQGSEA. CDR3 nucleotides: TGCAGCGTCGACATTACAGGGCTAGGTGGCTACACCTTC. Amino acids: CSVDITGLGGYTF.

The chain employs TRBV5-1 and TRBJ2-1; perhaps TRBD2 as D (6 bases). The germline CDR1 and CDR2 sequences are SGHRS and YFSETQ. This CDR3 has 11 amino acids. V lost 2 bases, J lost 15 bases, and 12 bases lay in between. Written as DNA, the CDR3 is TGCGCCAGCAGCTTAGGAGGGAAGGTGTTCTTC. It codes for CASSLGGKVFF.

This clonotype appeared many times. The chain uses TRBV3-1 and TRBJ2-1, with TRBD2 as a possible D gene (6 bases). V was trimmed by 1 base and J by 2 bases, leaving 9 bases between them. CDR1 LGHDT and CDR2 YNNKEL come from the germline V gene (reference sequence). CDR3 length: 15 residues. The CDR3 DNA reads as TGTGCCAGCAGCCAAGTCCGGGAGACCTACAATGAGCAGTTCTTC. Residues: CASSQVRETYNEQFF.

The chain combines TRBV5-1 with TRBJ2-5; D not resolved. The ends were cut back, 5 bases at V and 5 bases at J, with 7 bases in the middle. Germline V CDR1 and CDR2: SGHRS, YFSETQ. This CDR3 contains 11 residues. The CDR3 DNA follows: TGCGCCAGCAGGGGTATGGAGACCCAGTACTTC. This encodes CASRGMETQYF.

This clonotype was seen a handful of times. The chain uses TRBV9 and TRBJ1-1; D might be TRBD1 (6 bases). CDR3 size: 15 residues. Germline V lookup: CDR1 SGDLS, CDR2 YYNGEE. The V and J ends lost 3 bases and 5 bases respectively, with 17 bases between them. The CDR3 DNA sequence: TGTGCCAGCAGCGCCCAAACAGGGAGAGGGACTGAAGCTTTCTTT. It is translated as CASSAQTGRGTEAFF.

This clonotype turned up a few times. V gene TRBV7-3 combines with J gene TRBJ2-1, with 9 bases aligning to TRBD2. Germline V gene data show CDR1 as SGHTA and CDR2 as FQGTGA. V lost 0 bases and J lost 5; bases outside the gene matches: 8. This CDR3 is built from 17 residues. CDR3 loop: CASSLTFTSGFNNEQFF. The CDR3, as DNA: TGTGCCAGCAGCTTAACGTTTACTAGCGGGTTTAACAATGAGCAGTTCTTC.

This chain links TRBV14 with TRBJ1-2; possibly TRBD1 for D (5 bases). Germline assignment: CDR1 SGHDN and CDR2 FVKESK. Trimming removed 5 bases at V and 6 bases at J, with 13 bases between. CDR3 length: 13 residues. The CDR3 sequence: CASSWTLTDGYTF. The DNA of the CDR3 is TGTGCCAGCAGCTGGACCCTGACAGATGGCTACACCTTC.

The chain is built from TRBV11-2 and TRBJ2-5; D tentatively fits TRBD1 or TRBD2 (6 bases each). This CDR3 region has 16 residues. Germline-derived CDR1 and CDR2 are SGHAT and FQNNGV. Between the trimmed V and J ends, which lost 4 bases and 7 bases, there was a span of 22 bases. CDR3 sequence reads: CASSSTTGRGRGTQYF. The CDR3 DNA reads TGTGCCAGCAGCTCAACAACAGGGCGGGGCCGCGGGACCCAGTACTTC.

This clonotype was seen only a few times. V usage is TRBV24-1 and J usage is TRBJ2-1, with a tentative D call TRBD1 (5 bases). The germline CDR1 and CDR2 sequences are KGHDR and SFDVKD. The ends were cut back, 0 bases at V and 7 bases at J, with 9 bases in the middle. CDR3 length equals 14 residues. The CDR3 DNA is TGTGCCACCAGTGATTTGAGGGGCGAGAATGAGCAGTTCTTC. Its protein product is CATSDLRGENEQFF.

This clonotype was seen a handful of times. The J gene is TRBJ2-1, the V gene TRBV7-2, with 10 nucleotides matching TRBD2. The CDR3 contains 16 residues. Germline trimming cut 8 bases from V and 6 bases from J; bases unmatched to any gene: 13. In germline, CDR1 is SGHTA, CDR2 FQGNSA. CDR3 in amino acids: CASRQREGPVSNEQFF. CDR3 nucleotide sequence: TGTGCCAGCCGCCAGCGGGAGGGCCCTGTCTCCAATGAGCAGTTCTTC.

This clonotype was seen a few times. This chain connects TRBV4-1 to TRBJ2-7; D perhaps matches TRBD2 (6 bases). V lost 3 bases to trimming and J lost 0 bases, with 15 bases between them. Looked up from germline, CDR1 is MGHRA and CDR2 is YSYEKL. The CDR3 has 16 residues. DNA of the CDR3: TGCGCCAGCAGCCAGGGTGGGCTAGCGAGCTCCTACGAGCAGTACTTC. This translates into CASSQGGLASSYEQYF.

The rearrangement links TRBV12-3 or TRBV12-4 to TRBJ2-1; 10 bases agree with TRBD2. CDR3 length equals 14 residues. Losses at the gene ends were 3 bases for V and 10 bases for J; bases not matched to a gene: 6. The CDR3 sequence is CASSFSSGRNEQFF. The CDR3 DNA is TGTGCCAGCAGTTTTTCTAGCGGGAGAAACGAGCAGTTCTTC.